Sequencing of this T cell receptor beta chain was carried out in a study of blood T cell repertoires in COVID-19. V gave up 3 bases and J gave up 6 bases, with 17 bases separating them. The CDR3 has 16 amino acids. The germline V gene has CDR1 MGHDK and CDR2 SYGVNS. Participants had their cohort set by participant-reported clinical history. Per the original data handling: From reference gene primer amplification, estimates of nucleated cell counts were derived. Profiling relied on immunoSEQ multiplex PCR, and the TCRdb table lists in-frame clones only, not all of them. V and J calls and clone size are those listed in that table; D and trimming were worked out from the DNA. The repertoire holds some 350,000 clones, with roughly 88% as singletons.

The specimen sequenced was PBMCs or T cells enriched from blood (not recorded which). This chain joins TRBV25-1 and TRBJ2-2, with TRBD2 as a possible D gene (6 bases). This TCR was recovered from a man aged 25 to 45 who had recovered from COVID-19. The CDR3 nucleotides read TGTGCCAGCAGTGAGACAGCGGGTTGGGGTCCCGGGGAGCTGTTTTTT. Its protein product is CASSETAGWGPGELFF. Supplemented by reference TRBV25-1 and TRBJ2-2, the full variable domain reads EADIYQTPRYLVIGTGKKITLECSQTMGHDKMYWYQQDPGMELHLIHYSYGVNSTEKGDLSSESTVSRIRTEHFPLTLESARPSHTSQYLCASSETAGWGPGELFFGEGSRLTVL.